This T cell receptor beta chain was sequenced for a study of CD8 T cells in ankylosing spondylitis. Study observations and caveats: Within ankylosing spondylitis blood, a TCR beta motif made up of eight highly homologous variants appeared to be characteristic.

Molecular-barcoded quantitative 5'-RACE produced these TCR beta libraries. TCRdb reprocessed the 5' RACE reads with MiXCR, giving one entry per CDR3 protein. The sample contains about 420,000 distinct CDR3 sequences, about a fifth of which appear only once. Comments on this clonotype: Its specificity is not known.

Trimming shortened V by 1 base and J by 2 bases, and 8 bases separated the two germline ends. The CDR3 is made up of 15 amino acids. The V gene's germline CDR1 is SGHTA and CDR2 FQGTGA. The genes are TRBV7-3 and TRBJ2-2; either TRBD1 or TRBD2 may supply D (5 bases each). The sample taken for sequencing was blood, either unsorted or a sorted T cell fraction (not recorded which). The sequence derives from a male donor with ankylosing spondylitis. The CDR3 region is CASSLIGGNTGELFF. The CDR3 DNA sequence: TGTGCCAGCAGCTTAATTGGGGGAAACACCGGGGAGCTGTTTTTT. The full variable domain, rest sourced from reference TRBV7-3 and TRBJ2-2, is GAGVSQTPSNKVTEKGKYVELRCDPISGHTALYWYRQSLGQGPEFLIYFQGTGAADDSGLPNDRFFAVRPEGSVSTLKIQRTERGDSAVYLCASSLIGGNTGELFFGEGSRLTVL.